These 2 T cell receptor beta chains originate from one sample sequenced in a study of Graves' ophthalmopathy and Graves' hyperthyroidism. For repertoire sequencing, the TCR beta CDR3 regions were amplified from RNA transcripts. Scientists carried out first-round RT-PCR using HTBI primers and then a second-round multiplex PCR. TCRdb passed the multiplex PCR reads through MiXCR, listing each CDR3 protein once. The sample comprises almost 400,000 distinct CDR3 sequences, around 20% of which are singletons, and 1.5% to 2% rests with the top ten. The specimen sequenced was peripheral blood. Every receptor here comes from a woman aged 18-30 years with Graves' ophthalmopathy.

In its sample, this clonotype was seen many times. The chain employs TRBV6-5 and TRBJ1-2, with D maybe TRBD1 (5 bases). V lost 0 bases and J 3 bases, leaving 11 bases between the germline ends. This CDR3 comprises 15 residues. Germline V CDR1 and CDR2: MNHEY, SVGAGI. CDR3 protein: CASSYSTALDYGYTF. CDR3 in DNA: TGTGCCAGCAGTTACTCGACAGCTCTTGACTATGGCTACACCTTC.

In this sample, this clonotype turned up many times. This sequence joins TRBV27 and TRBJ1-1, with D tentatively TRBD1 (5 bases). The germline gives CDR1 MNHEY, CDR2 SMNVEV (reference sequence). V was pared by 5 bases and J by 0 bases, with 10 bases between. CDR3 length: 14 residues. This chain's CDR3 is CASSVEGLNTEAFF. Here the CDR3 DNA reads TGTGCCAGCAGTGTCGAGGGGCTGAACACTGAAGCTTTCTTT.